This TCR beta chain emerged from a study of tumor-infiltrating lymphocytes in primary liver carcinoma. Overall study context: Surgeons resected the patients' primary liver carcinomas.

Total RNA (around 500 ng) served as template for TCR beta cDNA synthesis primed by a constant-region primer. A slightly modified ARM-PCR protocol with three nested multiplex PCR rounds produced these TCR beta libraries. The two initial PCR rounds, about 9 cycles each, used TRBV1-TRBV30 forward and C-beta reverse primers. MiXCR, run by TCRdb on the multiplex PCR reads, gives a single entry per CDR3 protein. The sample shows about 200,000 distinct CDR3 sequences, approximately 64% of them seen only once. The CDR3 is 15 amino acids. Germline trimming cut 2 bases from V and 3 bases from J; bases unmatched to any gene: 4. Germline V lookup: CDR1 SGHNT, CDR2 YYREEE (reference sequence). Germline DNA was also extracted, while the blood RNA originated from unsorted whole blood.

V and J are TRBV5-4 and TRBJ2-2; 7 nucleotides line up with TRBD2. The sequence was obtained from a woman aged 55-70 years with primary liver carcinoma and hepatitis B virus infection. Sequenced input: peripheral blood. DNA for the CDR3: TGTGCCAGCAGCTTTGCGGGGGTAGACACCGGGGAGCTGTTTTTT. This encodes CASSFAGVDTGELFF.